These 3 T cell receptor beta chains were all obtained from the same sample, sequenced in a study of identical twins. TCRdb redid the calling of the 5' RACE reads with MiXCR, one entry per CDR3 protein. The data contain around 240,000 distinct CDR3 sequences, 5.5% to 8% of them seen just once; the ten biggest clones take up about 3.6%. Separately, the same data were catalogued under a study of yellow fever vaccine responses in identical twins.

The material sequenced was memory (CD45RO+) T cells sorted from blood. The receptors originated from a woman between 18 and 29 years old in good health.

This clonotype was seen many times. V is TRBV20-1 and J is TRBJ1-2, with D perhaps TRBD1 (5 bases). This CDR3 has 14 amino acids. Germline lookup yields CDR1 DFQATT and CDR2 SNEGSKA (reference sequence). V was pared by 1 base and J by 0 bases, with 9 bases between. DNA of the CDR3: TGCAGTGCTAGAGGGGGGGTACCTAACTATGGCTACACCTTC. It codes for CSARGGVPNYGYTF.

The chain joins TRBV20-1 to TRBJ2-1; possibly TRBD2 for D (6 bases). Germline-derived CDR1 and CDR2 are DFQATT and SNEGSKA (reference sequence). The CDR3 extends over 13 amino acids. The V end lost 6 bases, the J end lost 3 bases, and 12 bases lay between the germline ends. The CDR3 region is CSAPTGVYNEQFF. In nucleotides, the CDR3 is TGCAGTGCCCCTACGGGGGTCTACAATGAGCAGTTCTTC.

The chain couples TRBV7-3 to TRBJ2-1; 8 positions agree with TRBD2. Germline V gene data show CDR1 as SGHTA and CDR2 as FQGTGA. This CDR3 is built from 16 residues. With V trimmed by 1 base and J by 9 bases, 11 bases remained unmatched. The CDR3 nucleotides read TGTGCCAGCAGCTTAATAAGGACGGGAGGGCATAGTGAGCAGTTCTTC. Translation: CASSLIRTGGHSEQFF.